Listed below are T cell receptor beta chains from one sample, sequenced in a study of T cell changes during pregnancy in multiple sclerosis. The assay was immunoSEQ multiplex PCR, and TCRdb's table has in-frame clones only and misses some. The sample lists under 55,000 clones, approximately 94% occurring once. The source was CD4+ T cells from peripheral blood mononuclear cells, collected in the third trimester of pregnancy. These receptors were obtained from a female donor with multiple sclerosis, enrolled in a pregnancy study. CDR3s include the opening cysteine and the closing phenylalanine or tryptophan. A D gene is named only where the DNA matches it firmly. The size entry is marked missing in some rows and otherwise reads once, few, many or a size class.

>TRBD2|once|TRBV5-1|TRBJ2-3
CASSFVGTSRSTDTQYF
TGCGCCAGCAGCTTCGTCGGGACTAGTCGTAGCACAGATACGCAGTATTTT
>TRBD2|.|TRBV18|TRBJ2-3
CASEPTSGGIKDTQYF
TGTGCCAGCGAACCGACTAGCGGGGGGATTAAAGATACGCAGTATTTT
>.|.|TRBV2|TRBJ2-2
CASGGGLGTGELFF
TGTGCCAGTGGCGGAGGGCTAGGCACCGGGGAGCTGTTTTTT
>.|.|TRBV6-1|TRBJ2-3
CASSTQGVGYF
TGTGCCAGCAGTACCCAGGGTGTTGGGTATTTT
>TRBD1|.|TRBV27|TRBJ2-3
CASRGTAVNTQYF
TGTGCCAGCAGGGGGACAGCGGTCAATACGCAGTATTTT
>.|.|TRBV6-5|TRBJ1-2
CASVHGDYGYTF
TGTGCCAGCGTCCACGGTGATTATGGCTACACCTTC
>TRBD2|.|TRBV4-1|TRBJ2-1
CASSPPPSGRANEQFF
TGCGCCAGCAGCCCCCCCCCTAGCGGGAGGGCCAATGAGCAGTTCTTC
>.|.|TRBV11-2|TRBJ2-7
CASSRDIIYEQYF
TGTGCCAGCAGCCGGGACATAATATACGAGCAGTACTTC
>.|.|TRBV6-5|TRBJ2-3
CASSYGLKTDTQYF
TGTGCCAGCAGTTACGGACTCAAAACGGATACGCAGTATTTT
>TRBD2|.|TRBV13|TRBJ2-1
CASSLIGISGRAQSSYNEQFF
TGTGCCAGCAGCCTCATTGGGATTAGCGGGAGGGCCCAGAGCTCCTACAATGAGCAGTTCTTC
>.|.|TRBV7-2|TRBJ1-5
CASSLIGASNQPQHF
TGTGCCAGCAGCTTGATTGGGGCTAGCAATCAGCCCCAGCATTTT
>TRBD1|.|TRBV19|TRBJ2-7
CASSIVQGNSYEQYF
TGTGCCAGTAGTATAGTACAGGGGAACTCCTACGAGCAGTACTTC
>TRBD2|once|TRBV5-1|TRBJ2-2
CASSLSPSGNTGELFF
TGCGCCAGCAGCTTGTCTCCTAGCGGGAACACCGGGGAGCTGTTTTTT
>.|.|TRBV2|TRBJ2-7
CASPPPRADYYEQYF
TGTGCCAGCCCTCCTCCCAGGGCAGATTACTACGAGCAGTACTTC
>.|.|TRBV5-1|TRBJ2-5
CASSLVGGEETQYF
TGCGCCAGCAGCTTGGTAGGAGGGGAAGAGACCCAGTACTTC
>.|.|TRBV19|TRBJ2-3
CASSINQQGTNTQYF
TGTGCCAGTAGTATAAACCAACAGGGTACTAATACGCAGTATTTT
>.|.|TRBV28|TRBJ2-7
CASSPTLAGFEQYF
TGTGCCAGCAGTCCAACCCTGGCGGGTTTCGAGCAGTACTTC
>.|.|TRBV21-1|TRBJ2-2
CASSKGASGRGSAGELFF
TGTGCCAGCAGCAAAGGGGCTAGCGGGAGGGGTAGCGCCGGGGAGCTGTTTTTT
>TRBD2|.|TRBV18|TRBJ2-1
CASSPPGRVVNEQFF
TGTGCCAGCTCACCACCGGGGAGGGTGGTGAATGAGCAGTTCTTC
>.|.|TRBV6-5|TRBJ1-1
CASSYRVMAEAFF
TGTGCCAGCAGTTACCGGGTGATGGCTGAAGCTTTCTTT
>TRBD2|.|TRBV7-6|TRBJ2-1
CASSRTRGVVDEQFF
TGTGCCAGCAGCCGAACCCGGGGGGTGGTCGATGAGCAGTTCTTC
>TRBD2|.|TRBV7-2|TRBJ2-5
CASSLLIAGGGTETQYF
TGTGCCAGCAGCTTGCTCATAGCGGGAGGGGGGACGGAGACCCAGTACTTC
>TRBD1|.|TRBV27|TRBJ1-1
CASSLRWTGQLDLTEAFF
TGTGCCAGCAGTCTAAGGTGGACAGGACAGCTTGACCTCACTGAAGCTTTCTTT
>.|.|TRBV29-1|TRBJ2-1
CSVYRGGNEQFF
TGCAGCGTTTACAGGGGGGGGAATGAGCAGTTCTTC
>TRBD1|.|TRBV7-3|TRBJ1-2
CASSRTGVRDGYTF
TGTGCCAGCAGCCGGACAGGGGTCCGGGATGGCTACACCTTC
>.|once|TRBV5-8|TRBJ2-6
CASSLPGSGANVLTF
TGTGCCAGCAGCTTGCCAGGTTCTGGGGCCAACGTCCTGACTTTC
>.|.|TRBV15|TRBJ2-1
CATSSGSYNEQFF
TGTGCCACCAGCAGCGGCTCCTACAATGAGCAGTTCTTC
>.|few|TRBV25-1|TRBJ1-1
CASRQGPNTEAFF
TGTGCCAGCAGACAGGGACCGAACACTGAAGCTTTCTTT
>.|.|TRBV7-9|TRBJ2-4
CASSPLGIQDIQYF
TGTGCCAGCAGCCCTCTCGGGATCCAAGACATTCAGTACTTC
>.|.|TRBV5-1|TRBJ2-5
CASSFRGQETQYF
TGCGCCAGCAGCTTCCGGGGGCAAGAGACCCAGTACTTC
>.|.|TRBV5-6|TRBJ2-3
CASSPNRQAYTDTQYF
TGTGCCAGCAGCCCTAACCGACAGGCTTACACAGATACGCAGTATTTT
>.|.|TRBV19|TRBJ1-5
CASSIRTEYQPQHF
TGTGCCAGTAGTATACGGACAGAATATCAGCCCCAGCATTTT
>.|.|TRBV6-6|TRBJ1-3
CASSYSGGSGNTIYF
TGTGCCAGCAGTTACAGTGGGGGCTCGGGAAACACCATATATTTT
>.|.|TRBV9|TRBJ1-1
CASSGRVDTEAFF
TGTGCCAGCAGCGGACGGGTGGACACTGAAGCTTTCTTT
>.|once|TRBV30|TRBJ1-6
CAWSPRGSYNSPLHF
TGTGCCTGGAGTCCCAGGGGTTCCTATAATTCACCCCTCCACTTT
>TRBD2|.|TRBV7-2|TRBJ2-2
CASSLFRGRAVSHTGELFF
TGTGCCAGCAGCTTATTTCGCGGGAGGGCCGTGTCTCACACCGGGGAGCTGTTTTTT
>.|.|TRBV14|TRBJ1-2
CASSPGTRTYGYTF
TGTGCCAGCAGCCCGGGTACCAGAACGTATGGCTACACCTTC
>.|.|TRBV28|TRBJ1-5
CASNSMREGGSNQPQHF
TGTGCCAGCAATTCCATGAGGGAAGGTGGGAGCAATCAGCCCCAGCATTTT
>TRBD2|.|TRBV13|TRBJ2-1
CASSLLAGGYNEQFF
TGTGCCAGCAGCTTACTAGCGGGAGGATACAATGAGCAGTTCTTC
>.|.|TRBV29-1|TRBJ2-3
CSVAFGDTQYF
TGCAGCGTTGCTTTCGGAGATACGCAGTATTTT